These T cell receptor beta chains were read from a single sample in a study of blood T cell repertoires in COVID-19. This table comes from immunoSEQ multiplex PCR, and its TCRdb copy is limited to in-frame clones, with some not included. The sample lists approximately 200,000 clones, approximately 86% occurring once. Sequencing was performed on PBMCs or T cells enriched from blood (not recorded which). Receptors originate from a woman in her twenties or thirties who had been exposed to COVID-19. Each CDR3 is given without its conserved first and last residue. Fields, in order: V gene, clone size, J gene, CDR3 protein. Some rows mark clone size as missing; the rest say once, few, many or name a class of expanded clone.

v_call: TRBV11-3; clone_size: .; j_call: TRBJ1-2; cdr3_aa: ASSPGTGIVNYGYT
v_call: TRBV30; clone_size: .; j_call: TRBJ1-1; cdr3_aa: AWTRQGATEAF
v_call: TRBV3-1/TRBV3-2; clone_size: once; j_call: TRBJ2-7; cdr3_aa: ASSQSLLAEQY
v_call: TRBV27; clone_size: .; j_call: TRBJ1-1; cdr3_aa: ASSPRTTADTEAF
v_call: TRBV7-9; clone_size: few; j_call: TRBJ2-5; cdr3_aa: ASSPSGGRETQY
v_call: TRBV18; clone_size: .; j_call: TRBJ2-5; cdr3_aa: ASSNPTVDQETQY
v_call: TRBV3-1/TRBV3-2; clone_size: .; j_call: TRBJ2-4; cdr3_aa: ASSRLAGGAKNIQY
v_call: TRBV27; clone_size: .; j_call: TRBJ2-1; cdr3_aa: ASSSGLKSYNEQF
v_call: TRBV3-1/TRBV3-2; clone_size: .; j_call: TRBJ1-2; cdr3_aa: ASSRSGSDYGYT
v_call: TRBV7-8; clone_size: .; j_call: TRBJ1-1; cdr3_aa: ASSLSTGGDTEAF
v_call: TRBV6-5; clone_size: .; j_call: TRBJ2-7; cdr3_aa: ASIMWEGTYEQY
v_call: TRBV5-1; clone_size: once; j_call: TRBJ2-4; cdr3_aa: ASSVTSGGGIQY
v_call: TRBV2; clone_size: .; j_call: TRBJ2-2; cdr3_aa: ASRVVQTNTGELF
v_call: TRBV19; clone_size: .; j_call: TRBJ1-1; cdr3_aa: ASSRTLGGVGTEAF
v_call: TRBV19; clone_size: .; j_call: TRBJ1-5; cdr3_aa: ASWAGGNQPQH
v_call: TRBV11-1; clone_size: .; j_call: TRBJ1-6; cdr3_aa: ASSFATHNSPLH
v_call: TRBV3-1/TRBV3-2; clone_size: .; j_call: TRBJ2-1; cdr3_aa: ASSQGQSYNEQF
v_call: TRBV3-1/TRBV3-2; clone_size: .; j_call: TRBJ2-7; cdr3_aa: ASSQDGGEQY
v_call: TRBV19; clone_size: .; j_call: TRBJ1-1; cdr3_aa: ASSIPTANTEAF
v_call: TRBV5-1; clone_size: .; j_call: TRBJ2-7; cdr3_aa: ASSSETGLIYEQY
v_call: TRBV5-1; clone_size: .; j_call: TRBJ2-5; cdr3_aa: ASSPDRERETQY
v_call: TRBV12-3/TRBV12-4; clone_size: once; j_call: TRBJ1-2; cdr3_aa: ASSLAWRDGYT
v_call: TRBV6-5; clone_size: .; j_call: TRBJ1-2; cdr3_aa: ASTGAVDYGYT
v_call: TRBV28; clone_size: once; j_call: TRBJ1-5; cdr3_aa: ASSFSSSNQPQH
v_call: TRBV30; clone_size: .; j_call: TRBJ2-1; cdr3_aa: AWSKWTGDNEQF
v_call: TRBV5-1; clone_size: .; j_call: TRBJ1-4; cdr3_aa: ASSLGGPAAYEKLF
v_call: TRBV18; clone_size: .; j_call: TRBJ1-1; cdr3_aa: ASSPNWGETEAF
v_call: TRBV9; clone_size: .; j_call: TRBJ1-2; cdr3_aa: ASSVEGHPSSNYGYT
v_call: TRBV24-1; clone_size: .; j_call: TRBJ2-5; cdr3_aa: ATSNGRTAQETQY
v_call: TRBV5-1; clone_size: .; j_call: TRBJ1-2; cdr3_aa: ASSLGSRTNYGYT
v_call: TRBV28; clone_size: .; j_call: TRBJ2-7; cdr3_aa: ASSPYYEQY
v_call: TRBV6-2/TRBV6-3; clone_size: .; j_call: TRBJ2-3; cdr3_aa: ASSYRGFTDTQY
v_call: TRBV12-3/TRBV12-4; clone_size: .; j_call: TRBJ2-1; cdr3_aa: ASSARGEQF
v_call: TRBV5-1; clone_size: .; j_call: TRBJ1-5; cdr3_aa: APTGDNQPQH
v_call: TRBV5-1; clone_size: .; j_call: TRBJ1-2; cdr3_aa: ASSPLQYGYT
v_call: TRBV5-1; clone_size: .; j_call: TRBJ2-1; cdr3_aa: ASSQRGVQHNEQF
v_call: TRBV15; clone_size: .; j_call: TRBJ1-1; cdr3_aa: ATSSSTGFFITEAF
v_call: TRBV18; clone_size: .; j_call: TRBJ2-7; cdr3_aa: ASSQPGQGVYEQY
v_call: TRBV2; clone_size: .; j_call: TRBJ1-2; cdr3_aa: ASSEQGLSSYT
v_call: TRBV7-3; clone_size: .; j_call: TRBJ2-6; cdr3_aa: ASSPGGSGANVLT